This T cell receptor (beta chain) was sequenced for a study of T-cell memory formation after mild COVID-19. This CDR3 comprises 13 residues. The V segment lost 8 bases and the J segment 2 bases; nucleotides outside the gene matches: 6. The V gene's germline CDR1 is SGHRS and CDR2 YFSETQ. The TCR alpha and TCR beta cDNA libraries, bearing sample barcodes and UMIs, were generated by 5'RACE using constant-segment primers. Each CDR3 protein gets one entry after TCRdb re-called the 5' RACE reads with MiXCR. This sample has more than 350,000 distinct CDR3 sequences; approximately 15% occur once, and the top ten carry roughly 21%. Findings of the study overall: Clones contracting across day 15 to 85 had a balanced CD4/CD8 profile; later expanding clones leaned CD4+.

A remark on this clonotype: The antigen is not known.

J is TRBJ1-1 and V is TRBV5-1; 7 bases are a match to TRBD1. The sample taken for sequencing was PBMCs or a T cell subset sorted from them (not recorded which). The sequence came from a man aged 18-30 years who had mild COVID-19 (a few samples of this study predate the infection). Cell type and time point are not known. DNA for the CDR3: TGCGCCAGTAAGACAGGGAGAAACACTGAAGCTTTCTTT. Protein: CASKTGRNTEAFF.